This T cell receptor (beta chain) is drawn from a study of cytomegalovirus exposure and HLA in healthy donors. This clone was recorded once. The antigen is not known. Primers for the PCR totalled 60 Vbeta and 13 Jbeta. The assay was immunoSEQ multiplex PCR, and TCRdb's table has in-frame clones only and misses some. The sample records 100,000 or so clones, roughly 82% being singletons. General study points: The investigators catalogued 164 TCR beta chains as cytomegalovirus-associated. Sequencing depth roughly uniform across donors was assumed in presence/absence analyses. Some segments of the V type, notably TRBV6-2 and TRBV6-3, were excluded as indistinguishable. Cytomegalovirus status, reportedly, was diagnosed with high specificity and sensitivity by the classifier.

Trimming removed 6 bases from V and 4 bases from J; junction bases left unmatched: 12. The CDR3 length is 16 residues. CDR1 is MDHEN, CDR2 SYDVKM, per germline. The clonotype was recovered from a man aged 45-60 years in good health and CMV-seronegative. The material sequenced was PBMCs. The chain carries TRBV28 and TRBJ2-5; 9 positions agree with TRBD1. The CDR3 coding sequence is TGTGCCAGCAGCCTTACCGGGACAGGGATTGGAGAGACCCAGTACTTC. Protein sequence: CASSLTGTGIGETQYF.